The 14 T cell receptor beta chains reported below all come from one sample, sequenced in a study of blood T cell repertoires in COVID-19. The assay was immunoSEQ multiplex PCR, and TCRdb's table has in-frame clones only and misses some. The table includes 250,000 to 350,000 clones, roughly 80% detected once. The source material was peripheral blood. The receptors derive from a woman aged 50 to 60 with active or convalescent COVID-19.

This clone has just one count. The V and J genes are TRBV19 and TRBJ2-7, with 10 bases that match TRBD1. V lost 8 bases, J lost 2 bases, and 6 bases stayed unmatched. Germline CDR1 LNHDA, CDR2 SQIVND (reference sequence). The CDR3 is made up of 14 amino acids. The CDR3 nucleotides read TGTGCCAGTGGCTTGGGACAGGGGACCTACGAGCAGTACTTC. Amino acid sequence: CASGLGQGTYEQYF.

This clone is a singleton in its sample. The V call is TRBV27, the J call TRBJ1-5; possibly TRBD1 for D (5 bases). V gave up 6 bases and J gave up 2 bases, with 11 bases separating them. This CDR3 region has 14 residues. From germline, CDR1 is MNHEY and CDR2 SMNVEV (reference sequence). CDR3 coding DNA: TGTGCCAGCAGCTTCTGGGGGGGCAATCAGCCCCAGCATTTT. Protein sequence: CASSFWGGNQPQHF.

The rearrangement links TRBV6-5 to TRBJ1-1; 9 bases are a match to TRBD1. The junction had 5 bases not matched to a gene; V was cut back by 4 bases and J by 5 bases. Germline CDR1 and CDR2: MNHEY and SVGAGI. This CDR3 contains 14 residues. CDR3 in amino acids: CASSWGTGRTEAFF. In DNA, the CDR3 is TGTGCCAGCAGTTGGGGGACAGGGAGGACTGAAGCTTTCTTT.

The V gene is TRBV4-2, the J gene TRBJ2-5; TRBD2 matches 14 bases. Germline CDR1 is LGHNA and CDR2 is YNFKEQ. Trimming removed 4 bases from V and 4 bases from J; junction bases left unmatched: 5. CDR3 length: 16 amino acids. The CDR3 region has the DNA TGTGCCAGCAGCCCGGGACTAGCGGGAGCGATAGAGACCCAGTACTTC. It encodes CASSPGLAGAIETQYF.

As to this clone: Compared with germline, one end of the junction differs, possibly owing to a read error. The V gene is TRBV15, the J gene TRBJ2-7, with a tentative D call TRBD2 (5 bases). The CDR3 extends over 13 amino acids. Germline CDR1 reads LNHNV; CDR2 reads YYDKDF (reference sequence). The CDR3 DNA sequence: TGTGCCACCAGCAGGAGGGAGACCTACGCGCAGTACTTC. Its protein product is CATSRRETYAQYF.

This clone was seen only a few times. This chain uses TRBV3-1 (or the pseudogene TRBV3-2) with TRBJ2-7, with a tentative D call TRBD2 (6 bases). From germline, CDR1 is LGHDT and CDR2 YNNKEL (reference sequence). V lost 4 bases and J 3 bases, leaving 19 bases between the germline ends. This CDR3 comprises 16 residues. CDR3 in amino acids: CASSPLTGLANYEQYF. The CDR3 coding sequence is TGTGCCAGCAGCCCTCTCACGGGACTTGCCAACTACGAGCAGTACTTC.

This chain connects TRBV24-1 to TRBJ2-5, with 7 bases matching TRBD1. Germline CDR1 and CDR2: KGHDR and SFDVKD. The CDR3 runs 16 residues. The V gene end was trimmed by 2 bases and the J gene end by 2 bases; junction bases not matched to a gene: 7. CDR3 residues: CATSDSRDSLQETQYF. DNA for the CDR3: TGTGCCACCAGTGATTCCCGGGACAGCCTTCAAGAGACCCAGTACTTC.

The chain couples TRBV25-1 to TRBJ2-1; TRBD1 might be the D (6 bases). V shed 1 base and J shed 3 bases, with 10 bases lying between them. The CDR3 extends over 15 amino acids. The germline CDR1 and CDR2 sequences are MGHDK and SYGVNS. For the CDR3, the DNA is TGTGCCAGCAGTGAATTCCGGACAGTCTACAATGAGCAGTTCTTC. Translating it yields CASSEFRTVYNEQFF.

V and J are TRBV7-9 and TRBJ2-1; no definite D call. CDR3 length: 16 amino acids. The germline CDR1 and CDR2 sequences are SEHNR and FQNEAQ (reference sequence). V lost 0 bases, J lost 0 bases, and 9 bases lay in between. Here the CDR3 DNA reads TGTGCCAGCAGCTTAGCGTCTCGGAGCTCCTACAATGAGCAGTTCTTC. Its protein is CASSLASRSSYNEQFF.

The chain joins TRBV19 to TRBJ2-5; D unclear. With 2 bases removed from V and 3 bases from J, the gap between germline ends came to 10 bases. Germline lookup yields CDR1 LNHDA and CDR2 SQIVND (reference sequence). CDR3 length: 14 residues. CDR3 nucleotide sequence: TGTGCCAGTAGTATATCTCGTTCGGAAGAGACCCAGTACTTC. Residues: CASSISRSEETQYF.

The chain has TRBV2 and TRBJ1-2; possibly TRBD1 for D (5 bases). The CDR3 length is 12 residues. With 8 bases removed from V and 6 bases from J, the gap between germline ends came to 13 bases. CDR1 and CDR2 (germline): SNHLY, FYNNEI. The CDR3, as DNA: TGTGCCAGCGTAGCATCGGGGGATGGCTACACCTTC. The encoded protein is CASVASGDGYTF.

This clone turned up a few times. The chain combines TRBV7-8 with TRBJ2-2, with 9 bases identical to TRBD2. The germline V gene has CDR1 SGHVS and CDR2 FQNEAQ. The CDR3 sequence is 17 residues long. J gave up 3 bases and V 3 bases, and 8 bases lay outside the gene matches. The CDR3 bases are TGTGCCAGCAGCTTGCTCTTAGCGGGAGCTGACACCGGGGAGCTGTTTTTT. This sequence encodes CASSLLLAGADTGELFF.

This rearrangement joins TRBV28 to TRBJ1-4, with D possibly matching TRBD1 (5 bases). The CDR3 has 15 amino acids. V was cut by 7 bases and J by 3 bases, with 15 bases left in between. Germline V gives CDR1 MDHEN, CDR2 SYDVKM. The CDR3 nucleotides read TGTGCCAGCACGCATCAGGGAATCCCTAATGAAAAACTGTTTTTT. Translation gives CASTHQGIPNEKLFF.

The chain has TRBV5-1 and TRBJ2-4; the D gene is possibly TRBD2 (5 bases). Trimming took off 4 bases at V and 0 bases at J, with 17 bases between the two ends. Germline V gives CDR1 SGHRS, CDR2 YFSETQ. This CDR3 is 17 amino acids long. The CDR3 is CASSPDLTRRAKNIQYF. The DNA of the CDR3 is TGCGCCAGCAGCCCAGATTTAACTAGAAGAGCCAAAAACATTCAGTACTTC.